The rows below give T cell receptor beta chains drawn from one sample of a study of blood T cell repertoires in COVID-19. Only in-frame clones appear in the TCRdb table, and some are missing; sequencing was by immunoSEQ multiplex PCR. The sample has approximately 170,000 clones, 87% seen once. Material for sequencing was peripheral blood. The receptors come from a man between 18 and 35 years old with active or convalescent COVID-19. Each CDR3 is given with its conserved first and last residue. The D gene is left open where the match is weak. Expanded clones get a size class; other rows say once, few or many, or leave the size out.

cdr3_length	v_call	j_call	d_call	clone_size	cdr3_nt	cdr3_aa
18	TRBV10-3	TRBJ2-3	TRBD2	NA	TGTGCCATCAGTGAGTCGGCTAGCGGGGGGGCGAGGGGAGATACGCAGTATTTT	CAISESASGGARGDTQYF
15	TRBV6-5	TRBJ2-1	TRBD2	NA	TGTGCCAGCATTCACCTAGCGGGAGAATACAATGAGCAGTTCTTC	CASIHLAGEYNEQFF
16	TRBV18	TRBJ2-7	TRBD1	NA	TGTGCCAGCTCACTTGTTCGGGACAGCGCCTTCTACGAGCAGTACTTC	CASSLVRDSAFYEQYF
14	TRBV5-4	TRBJ2-3	NA	few	TGTGCCAGCAGCTCCGTATCTAGCACAGATACGCAGTATTTT	CASSSVSSTDTQYF
15	TRBV27	TRBJ2-3	NA	NA	TGTGCCAGCAGTATAGAACGGGAGCGAGTGGATACGCAGTATTTT	CASSIERERVDTQYF
15	TRBV15	TRBJ1-2	NA	once	TGTGCCACCAGCAGGGATACATTACAGGGTGGTGGCTACACCTTC	CATSRDTLQGGGYTF
14	TRBV5-1	TRBJ2-2	NA	NA	TGCGCCAGCAGCTTCCTCTGGAACACCGGGGAGCTGTTTTTT	CASSFLWNTGELFF
14	TRBV6-1	TRBJ2-4	NA	NA	TGTGCCAGCAGTGAAGCAGTCAGGGCTCCCTCCCGCCCCTTC	CASSEAVRAPSRPF
14	TRBV4-3	TRBJ2-1	NA	once	TGCGCCAGCAGCCAATTTCAGGGGGGCAATGAGCAGTTCTTC	CASSQFQGGNEQFF
15	TRBV25-1	TRBJ2-3	NA	NA	TGTGCCAGCAGTGAATTAGGGAGAGACACAGATACGCAGTATTTT	CASSELGRDTDTQYF
16	TRBV7-8	TRBJ1-6	TRBD1	few	TGTGCCAGCAGCTTAGAGGGACAGGGATTTAATTCACCCCTCCACTTT	CASSLEGQGFNSPLHF
16	TRBV4-3	TRBJ2-1	TRBD2	NA	TGCGCCAGCAGCCGACTTAGCGGGAGCTCCTACAATGAGCAGTTCTTC	CASSRLSGSSYNEQFF
15	TRBV7-9	TRBJ1-5	TRBD1	NA	TGTGCCAGCAGCCTAGGGGGCGCGAGCAATCAGCCCCAGCATTTT	CASSLGGASNQPQHF
13	TRBV3-1/TRBV3-2	TRBJ1-2	TRBD1	NA	TGTGCCGCGAGTCCTCAGGGGGCGTATGGCTACACCTTC	CAASPQGAYGYTF
16	TRBV7-9	TRBJ1-1	TRBD1	NA	TGTGCCAGCAGCTTAGCGAGAGACAGGGAGAACACTGAAGCTTTCTTT	CASSLARDRENTEAFF
13	TRBV6-5	TRBJ1-2	NA	NA	TGTGCCAGCGGGGGGGCGCAAGGGTATGGCTACACCTTC	CASGGAQGYGYTF
15	TRBV5-6	TRBJ2-1	TRBD2	NA	TGTGCCAGCAGCTTGAGCCTAGCGGGAGTGCATGAGCAGTTCTTC	CASSLSLAGVHEQFF
15	TRBV7-3	TRBJ2-3	TRBD2	NA	TGTGCCAGCAGCTTACGGGGGGACGGCACAGATACGCAGTATTTT	CASSLRGDGTDTQYF
19	TRBV4-1	TRBJ1-4	NA	NA	TGCGCCAGCAGCCAAGATTCTTGGACATCTTTTGGTAATCGCGAAAAACTGTTTTTT	CASSQDSWTSFGNREKLFF
15	TRBV5-1	TRBJ2-1	TRBD2	NA	TGCGCCAGCAGCCCCGGGACTAGCGGAGACAATGAGCAGTTCTTC	CASSPGTSGDNEQFF
15	TRBV28	TRBJ1-4	NA	NA	TGTGCCAGCAGTGATCCCAGGGCTTCTAATGAAAAACTGTTTTTT	CASSDPRASNEKLFF
15	TRBV6-2/TRBV6-3	TRBJ1-2	TRBD1	NA	TGTGCCAGCAGTTATAGCCTTGGGACAGACTATGGCTACACCTTC	CASSYSLGTDYGYTF
16	TRBV7-2	TRBJ2-1	TRBD1	NA	TGTGCCAGCAGCTTAATTCCGGGACAGGGTGGATTTGAGCAGTTCTTC	CASSLIPGQGGFEQFF
16	TRBV4-3	TRBJ2-7	NA	once	TGCGCCAGCAGCCAAGATAAATGGGGACATGCCAACGAGCAGTACTTC	CASSQDKWGHANEQYF
15	TRBV9	TRBJ1-1	TRBD1	NA	TGTGCCAGCAGCGTAGTCGGGACAGGCTACACTGAAGCTTTCTTT	CASSVVGTGYTEAFF
19	TRBV2	TRBJ2-1	TRBD2	NA	TGTGCCAGCAGGGCCGGGACTAGCGGGAGTGGTCACTCCTACAATGAGCAGTTCTTC	CASRAGTSGSGHSYNEQFF
11	TRBV18	TRBJ1-1	NA	NA	TGTGCCAGCTCACCATCGGTTGAAGCTTTCTTT	CASSPSVEAFF
14	TRBV14	TRBJ2-1	NA	once	TGTGCCAGCAGCCAAGATTTGTTAGCCAATGAGCAGTTCTTC	CASSQDLLANEQFF
17	TRBV5-6	TRBJ1-2	NA	NA	TGTGCCAGCAGCTTGGAGGGGGTGGGGACACCTAACTATGGCTACACCTTC	CASSLEGVGTPNYGYTF